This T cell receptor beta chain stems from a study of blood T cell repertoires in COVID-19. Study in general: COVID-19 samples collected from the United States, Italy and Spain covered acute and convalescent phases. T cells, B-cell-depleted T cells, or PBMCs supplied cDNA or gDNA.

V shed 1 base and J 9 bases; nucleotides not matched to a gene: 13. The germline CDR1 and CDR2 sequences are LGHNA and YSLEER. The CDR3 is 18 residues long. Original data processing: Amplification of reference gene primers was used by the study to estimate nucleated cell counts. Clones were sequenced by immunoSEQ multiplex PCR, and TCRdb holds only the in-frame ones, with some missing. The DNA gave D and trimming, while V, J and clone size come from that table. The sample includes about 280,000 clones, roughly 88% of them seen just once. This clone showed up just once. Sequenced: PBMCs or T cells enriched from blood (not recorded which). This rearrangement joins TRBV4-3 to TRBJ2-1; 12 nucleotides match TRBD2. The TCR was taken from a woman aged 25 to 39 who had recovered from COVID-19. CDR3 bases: TGCGCCAGCAGCCAAGCCCCGGCTAGCGGGGGGGTTGCAGGTGAGCAGTTCTTC. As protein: CASSQAPASGGVAGEQFF.